What follows is one TCR beta chain and its context. The V gene's germline CDR1 is SGDLS and CDR2 YYNGEE. V lost 0 bases to trimming and J lost 7 bases, with 11 bases between them. The CDR3 length is 14 residues. It was cDNA, reverse transcribed from extracted RNA, that served as the sequencing template. Sequencing was performed with immunoSEQ multiplex PCR; in TCRdb, only in-frame clones are kept and a portion is missing. The repertoire consists of about 200,000 clones, with over 60% occurring once and the leading ten covering around 4%. These data belong to a study of CD8+ T cells in alopecia areata. Study information: In an open-label trial, patients got 5 to 10 mg tofacitinib twice daily.

As to treatment: oral pan-JAK inhibitor, 5-10 mg twice daily. The specimen was CD4+ T cells sorted from blood, collected at week 4, from a patient treated with tofacitinib. This clonotype originated in a human donor with alopecia areata. This rearrangement joins TRBV9 to TRBJ1-3; perhaps TRBD1 as D (5 bases). CDR3 DNA sequence: TGTGCCAGCAGCGTAGACGGGACTATGAACACCATATATTTT. Protein: CASSVDGTMNTIYF.